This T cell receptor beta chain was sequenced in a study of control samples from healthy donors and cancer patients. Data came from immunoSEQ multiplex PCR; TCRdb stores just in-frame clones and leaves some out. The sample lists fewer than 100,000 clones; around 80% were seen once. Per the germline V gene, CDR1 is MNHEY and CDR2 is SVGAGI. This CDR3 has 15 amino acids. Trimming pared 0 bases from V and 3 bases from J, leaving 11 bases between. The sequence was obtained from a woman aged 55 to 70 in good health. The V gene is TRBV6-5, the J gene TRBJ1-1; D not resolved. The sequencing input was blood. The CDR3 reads CASSYSIWGDTEAFF. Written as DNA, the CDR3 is TGTGCCAGCAGTTACTCGATTTGGGGAGACACTGAAGCTTTCTTT.